The 20 T cell receptor beta chains below were found in one sample sequenced in a study of PD-1 blockade in classical Hodgkin lymphoma (TCRdb year 2020). The method behind the library was the immunoSEQ multiplex PCR assay. Entries here come from immuneACCESS through TCRdb and include only in-frame sequences with V and J called. Some clones fail to appear in such tables; in the studies checked, an unresolved V gene covers under half of the shortfall, and the cause of the remainder is unknown. The sample has under 20,000 clones on record, around 83% of them singletons. The biggest ten clones account for approximately 1.3% of the sample. The time point label for this specimen denotes: newly diagnosed, previously untreated cHL patient sample. Magnetic negative selection with a Miltenyi CD4+ T cell isolation kit was used to purify CD4+ T cells from thawed PBMCs. What was sequenced was CD4+ T cells from blood. The receptors here all came from a human donor with classical Hodgkin lymphoma.

This clone is classed as medium-sized. V and J are TRBV2 and TRBJ2-1; 15 bases map to TRBD2. The CDR3 covers 15 residues. Germline CDR1 SNHLY, CDR2 FYNNEI. V was pared by 4 bases and J by 8 bases, with 3 bases of the junction left unmatched. The CDR3 DNA is TGTGCCAGCAGTGGGACTAGCGGGGGGGTTTATGAGCAGTTCTTC. Translating gives CASSGTSGGVYEQFF.

The rearrangement joins TRBV6-5 to TRBJ1-6, with a tentative D call TRBD1 (5 bases). The CDR3 is 13 amino acids. V lost 7 bases and J lost 9, with 13 bases in between. Germline CDR1 and CDR2: MNHEY and SVGAGI. DNA for the CDR3: TGTGCCAGCACCGTGTCGGGGGGTTCACCCCTCCACTTT. It encodes CASTVSGGSPLHF.

In its sample, this clone was seen once. This rearrangement joins TRBV5-4 to TRBJ2-5, with a possible D match to TRBD2 (6 bases). This CDR3 has 17 amino acids. Germline V lookup: CDR1 SGHNT, CDR2 YYREEE (reference sequence). Trimming removed 1 base from V and 5 bases from J, with 21 bases in between. The CDR3 DNA is TGTGCCAGCAGCTTGAGCCGACTAGGTCGCGGTTCCGAGACCCAGTACTTC. This encodes CASSLSRLGRGSETQYF.

This chain connects TRBV4-2 to TRBJ2-5; 9 bases are a match to TRBD1. TRBJ2-7 explains the end of the DNA better; the J call may be wrong. CDR3 length: 14 amino acids. The germline gives CDR1 LGHNA, CDR2 YNFKEQ. The CDR3 region has the DNA TGTGCCAGCAGCCTTGCGGGACAGGGAGGCGAGCAGTACTTC. It yields the protein CASSLAGQGGEQYF.

The chain uses TRBV7-3 and TRBJ2-1; TRBD1 agrees at 9 bases. Germline V gene sequence: CDR1 SGHTA, CDR2 FQGTGA. The V gene end was trimmed by 5 bases and the J gene end by 7 bases; junction bases not matched to a gene: 6. The CDR3 covers 14 residues. The CDR3 bases are TGTGCCAGCAGCATCTCCGGGACAGGGAATGAGCAGTTCTTC. This translates into CASSISGTGNEQFF.

V and J are TRBV29-1 and TRBJ1-3; a possible D gene is TRBD1 (5 bases). V lost 7 bases to trimming and J lost 1 base, with 14 bases between them. This CDR3 has 14 amino acids. Looked up from germline, CDR1 is SQVTM and CDR2 is ANQGSEA. The CDR3 sequence is CSGGGGASGNTIYF. CDR3 DNA sequence: TGCAGCGGGGGAGGTGGGGCGTCTGGAAACACCATATATTTT.

The chain combines TRBV9 with TRBJ1-5; 8 positions match TRBD1. With 4 bases clipped from V and 8 bases from J, the junction kept 8 bases outside the gene matches. CDR3 length: 14 residues. Germline lookup yields CDR1 SGDLS and CDR2 YYNGEE. The CDR3 spells CASSPGQGLEPQHF. The DNA of the CDR3 is TGTGCCAGCAGCCCCGGACAGGGTCTAGAGCCCCAGCATTTT.

The V call is TRBV11-3, the J call TRBJ2-3; TRBD2 matches at 8 bases. This CDR3 has 13 residues. Germline CDR1 and CDR2: SGHNT and YENEEA. Losses at the gene ends were 7 bases for V and 4 bases for J; bases not matched to a gene: 4. The CDR3 sequence is CASKIGGADTQYF. For the CDR3, the DNA is TGTGCCAGCAAGATCGGGGGGGCAGATACGCAGTATTTT. Combining the CDR3 with reference TRBV11-3 and TRBJ2-3 gives the whole variable domain EAGVVQSPRYKIIEKKQPVAFWCNPISGHNTLYWYLQNLGQGPELLIRYENEEAVDDSQLPKDRFSAERLKGVDSTLKIQPAELGDSAVYLCASKIGGADTQYFGPGTRLTVL.

The chain carries TRBV7-9 and TRBJ2-3; 7 positions agree with TRBD1. V lost 6 bases to trimming and J lost 3 bases; unmatched junction nucleotides: 9. The CDR3 is 15 amino acids. Germline CDR1 is SEHNR and CDR2 is FQNEAQ (reference sequence). DNA of the CDR3: TGTGCCAGCAGTTTTAACCGGGACAGAACAGATACGCAGTATTTT. Amino acids: CASSFNRDRTDTQYF.

The chain combines TRBV5-4 with TRBJ2-5, with a possible D match to TRBD1 (5 bases). From germline, CDR1 is SGHNT and CDR2 YYREEE (reference sequence). The germline V and J ends were trimmed by 2 bases and 14 bases, with 13 bases remaining between them. The CDR3 is made up of 11 amino acids. The CDR3 DNA reads as TGTGCCAGCAGCTTCCAACCACAGGTATACTTC. As protein: CASSFQPQVYF.

The J gene is TRBJ2-1, the V gene TRBV19, with 12 positions matching TRBD2. This CDR3 has 17 residues. The trim removed 10 bases at V and 6 bases at J, leaving 16 bases unmatched. Per germline, CDR1 LNHDA and CDR2 SQIVND (reference sequence). The CDR3, as DNA: TGTGCCACCTCCCGCGGGCCTAGCGGGAGGGCTCGCAATGAGCAGTTCTTC. It specifies CATSRGPSGRARNEQFF.

The chain couples TRBV7-2 to TRBJ1-3; no clear D gene. The germline V and J ends were trimmed by 5 bases and 0 bases, with 11 bases remaining between them. This CDR3 contains 15 residues. Germline CDR1 reads SGHTA; CDR2 reads FQGNSA. Here the CDR3 reads CASSPGSVSGNTIYF. CDR3 bases: TGTGCCAGCAGCCCGGGCTCCGTCTCTGGAAACACCATATATTTT.

V usage is TRBV7-2 and J usage is TRBJ2-4; the match to TRBD2 covers 11 bases. The V segment lost 5 bases and the J segment 6 bases; nucleotides outside the gene matches: 3. CDR1 and CDR2 from the germline V gene are SGHTA and FQGNSA. The CDR3 loop spans 14 amino acids. CDR3 nucleotide sequence: TGTGCCAGCAGCCCCGGGACTAGCGGAAACATTCAGTACTTC. Its translation is CASSPGTSGNIQYF. Full variable domain (outside the CDR3, taken from reference TRBV7-2 and TRBJ2-4): GAGVSQSPSNKVTEKGKDVELRCDPISGHTALYWYRQSLGQGLEFLIYFQGNSAPDKSGLPSDRFSAERTGGSVSTLTIQRTQQEDSAVYLCASSPGTSGNIQYFGAGTRLSVL.

The chain is built from TRBV7-2 and TRBJ2-5; 8 bases match TRBD1. Trimming at V came to 9 bases and at J to 5 bases, leaving 8 bases not matched to a gene. Looked up from germline, CDR1 is SGHTA and CDR2 is FQGNSA. The CDR3 has 13 residues. The CDR3 coding sequence is TGTGCCAGTAGGACAGGGACGTATGAGACCCAGTACTTC. Protein sequence: CASRTGTYETQYF.

V usage is TRBV6-1 and J usage is TRBJ2-7; D is uncertain. This CDR3 spans 13 amino acids. Trimming removed 6 bases from V and 0 bases from J, with 9 bases in between. Germline V gene lookup returns CDR1 MNHNS and CDR2 SASEGT. The CDR3 region is CASRPVSSYEQYF. The CDR3 bases are TGTGCCAGCAGGCCTGTAAGCTCCTACGAGCAGTACTTC.

The chain uses TRBV29-1 and TRBJ2-6, with no clear D. V shed 7 bases and J shed 1 base, with 8 bases lying between them. Germline V gene sequence: CDR1 SQVTM, CDR2 ANQGSEA. The CDR3 extends over 13 amino acids. As DNA, the CDR3 is TGCAGCGGTGGGGTATCTGGGGCCAACGTCCTGACTTTC. It translates to CSGGVSGANVLTF.

The chain couples TRBV5-1 to TRBJ2-6; no clear D gene. Trimming took 4 bases from V and 3 from J, leaving 8 bases between them. The CDR3 totals 14 residues. The V gene's germline CDR1 is SGHRS and CDR2 YFSETQ. The CDR3 loop reads CASSPEVGANVLTF. In nucleotides, the CDR3 is TGCGCCAGCAGCCCCGAGGTTGGGGCCAACGTCCTGACTTTC.

The chain employs TRBV28 and TRBJ1-5, with TRBD1 matching 8 bases. Trimming removed 6 bases from V and 6 bases from J; junction bases left unmatched: 7. CDR3 length: 14 amino acids. The germline V gene encodes CDR1 MDHEN and CDR2 SYDVKM. The CDR3 sequence is CASSYGQGGQPQHF. The CDR3, as DNA: TGTGCCAGCAGCTACGGACAGGGCGGTCAGCCCCAGCATTTT.

This clone was counted only a few times. The chain is built from TRBV6-1 and TRBJ2-7; no clear D. CDR3 size: 14 residues. CDR1 and CDR2 from the germline V gene are MNHNS and SASEGT. The ends were cut back, 2 bases at V and 2 bases at J, with 10 bases in the middle. CDR3 region: CASSEQLGAYEQYF. Written as DNA, the CDR3 is TGTGCCAGCAGTGAACAACTGGGCGCCTACGAGCAGTACTTC.

The V gene is TRBV2, the J gene TRBJ2-7, with 7 bases identical to TRBD2. CDR3 length: 16 residues. Germline CDR1 and CDR2: SNHLY and FYNNEI. J was trimmed by 5 bases and V by 0 bases; bases with no gene match: 10. The CDR3 loop reads CASSEAAPGGSNEQYF. The DNA of the CDR3 is TGTGCCAGCAGTGAAGCGGCCCCGGGAGGATCGAACGAGCAGTACTTC.